Reported below is one T cell receptor (beta chain). What it recognizes is unknown. Thawed PBMCs were FACS-sorted into unstimulated CD4+CD25+CD127- regulatory T cells, CD4+CD25- non-regulatory cells, CD4 and CD8 cells. Assay: immunoSEQ multiplex PCR; the TCRdb copy retains only in-frame clones and omits some. Of some 240,000 clones listed, roughly four fifths were seen once; the top ten hold around 0.6%. Trimming removed 6 bases from V and 14 bases from J, with 11 bases in between. Germline V gene data show CDR1 as MNHEY and CDR2 as SVGAGI. The CDR3 loop spans 11 amino acids. This sample is drawn from a study of Tregs in tolerant kidney transplant recipients. General observations from the study: Biological reproducibility was not directly addressed, but technical replication error appeared minimal.

This TCR came from a human donor in good health. Sample: CD4+ T cells from blood. V is TRBV6-5 and J is TRBJ1-6; TRBD1 is a possible D gene (5 bases). This CDR3 reads CASRLGGALHF. CDR3 nucleotide sequence: TGTGCCAGCAGACTAGGAGGGGCCCTCCACTTT.